This T cell receptor beta chain derives from a study of shared clonotypes between healthy human individuals (dated by TCRdb to 2018 to 2021). Regarding the study in general: A few men and two women, aged 18 to 49 years, made up the cohort. Per donor, three plates each were used for CD4 naive and CD4 memory, two for CD8 naive, and one for CD8 memory. Libraries were prepared and TCR repertoires were sequenced by different laboratories using diverse techniques, in order to increase sequencing depth and limit assay-specific biases. Between about 0.9 and 8.9 billion PBMCs per donor were obtained by leukapheresis. To estimate repertoire size and how much clonotype sharing occurs between individuals, the study deeply sequenced the blood TCR repertoires of five or six healthy adults.

For the CD8 naive samples, CD45RO-negative cells were positively selected for CCR7, yielding a CD45RA+CCR7+ population from which TemRA cells were excluded. Donors were healthy HIV-negative adults with no recently reported acute infections or vaccinations. Only Caucasian adults living in Nashville, Tennessee, USA were represented among the donors. Blood was collected by leukapheresis, and PBMCs were isolated by Ficoll-Histopaque density gradient centrifugation and then cryopreserved in liquid nitrogen vapor phase. Analytical flow cytometry was used to check the purity and quantity of each magnetically sorted T cell population. From each sorted fraction, genomic DNA was isolated and quantified by UV absorbance on a Nanodrop 2000c. Overall study outcomes, separate from this receptor: Because the study included a small number of donors, the genetic and exposure-history diversity represented was limited. Based on pairwise subsampling, the degree of clonotype sharing among donors was expected to be affected by sequencing depth. Even with the large sequencing depth, rarefaction of the sorted-subset datasets indicated that sequencing was incomplete. Sampling was restricted to blood, and TCR repertoires in tissues likely differ from the TCR repertoires found in blood. Higher generation probabilities were observed for clonotypes shared by all four sorted-subset donors than for non-shared clonotypes. When a handful of donors were compared, the shared fraction of clonotypes was about 5.5% for naive CD4, 3.5% for naive CD8, 2.3% for memory CD4, and 0.35% to 0.4% for memory CD8. Estimated clonotype richness was generally larger for naive than for memory subsets.

Comments on this clone: The antigen it binds to is not known. Base qualities were left out, and no much larger clone turns up one base away.

Using the deep immunoSEQ assay, multiplex PCR amplified TCR CDR3 regions from genomic DNA. Extracted genomic DNA from each cell subset was distributed evenly across all wells of several immunoSEQ 96-well plates, and each plate was treated as a replicate. For sorted subsets, each replicate PCR was loaded with 200 to 250 ng genomic DNA, equivalent to about 30,000 T cell genomes. Purified libraries were quantified with a Qubit 3.0 fluorometer, sized on a Bioanalyzer 2100, and re-quantified with the KAPA Library Quantification kit. A separate single-read 150-cycle Illumina NextSeq 550 flow cell was used to sequence each immunoSEQ 96-well plate. Per the source publication's procedure: The immunoSEQ output contained only junctional sequences without quality scores, so filtering could not match that applied to full-length reads. Sequences were annotated with PyIR, a Python wrapper for IgBLAST v1.9, and V/J genes and CDR3 were assigned using IMGT germline references. Reads were filtered out if the reads had weak V/J assignments (E-value above 1e-6), no CDR3, stop codons, out-of-frame junctions, or ambiguous translated residues. A V3J clonotype was defined by an identical inferred V gene, J gene, and CDR3 amino acid sequence. Percentage overlap between repertoires was computed as shared unique clonotypes divided by the size of the smaller repertoire. Repertoire richness was assessed with RTK rarefaction, the Chao1 estimator, and Recon v2.1 estimates of unobserved clonotypes. For all TCRbeta clonotypes obtained by the gDNA method from a handful of donors, generation probabilities were computed with OLGA. The table comes from immuneACCESS by way of TCRdb, which keeps in-frame sequences with V and J called. Part of the clones is missing from these tables; in studies checked, under half for an unresolved V gene and the rest for unknown reasons. V and J calls and clone size come straight from that table; D and trimming were deduced from the DNA. The sample table contains about 700,000 clones; only one count was recorded for about 91% of them. Together, the top ten hold roughly 22% of the sample.

From the cysteine through the phenylalanine, the CDR3 covers 18 amino acids. Only the CDR3 part of the read is kept: 54 bases, read in frame from the first base. CDR1 and CDR2 (MGHRA, YSYEKL) derive from the germline V gene. Trimmed from V: 0 bases; trimmed from J: 0 bases; junction bases lacking a gene match: 4. Sequencing was carried out using naive CD8+ T cells sorted from blood. The cell subset or site label of this sample denotes: CD45RA+CCR7+. The chain was built from TRBV4-1 and TRBJ2-2, with 10 bases in between that match TRBD2. The receptor was isolated from a man aged 25 to 45 in good health. The CDR3 region reads CASSQEASGSPNTGELFF. The sequenced DNA: TGCGCCAGCAGCCAAGAAGCTAGCGGGAGTCCGAACACCGGGGAGCTGTTTTTT.